Listed below are T cell receptor beta chains from one sample, sequenced in a study of T cells in Graves' hyperthyroidism and ophthalmopathy. In TCRdb, the multiplex PCR reads were re-called with MiXCR into one record per CDR3 protein. The sample lists approximately 690,000 distinct CDR3 sequences; around 15% were seen once. Material: blood. The receptors stem from a woman between 50 and 59 years old with Graves' ophthalmopathy. The CDR3 runs from the conserved cysteine through the conserved F or W. D genes are given only for firm matches. A clone size is listed for some rows: how often the clone was seen (once, few, many), or a class if it is expanded.

size	V	D	J	DNA	CDR3
NA	TRBV7-2	NA	TRBJ2-7	TGTGCCAGCAGCGGGGAGGGGGCCGAGCAGTACTTC	CASSGEGAEQYF
few	TRBV28	TRBD2	TRBJ2-7	TGTGCCACCTTAGCGGGAGCATACTACGAGCAGTACTTC	CATLAGAYYEQYF
few	TRBV5-1	TRBD1	TRBJ1-6	TGCGCCAGCAGCTTCGGCGGACCCGGGACAGTGCCCATGGATTCACCCCTCCACTTT	CASSFGGPGTVPMDSPLHF
NA	TRBV6-1	NA	TRBJ2-3	TGTGCCAGCAGTCGGATTCACGGGGCAGATACGCAGTATTTT	CASSRIHGADTQYF
many	TRBV28	NA	TRBJ1-5	TGTGCCAGCAGTCCCCCGGGAGGGGTGATCGGTGAAGAGCAGCCCCAGCATTTT	CASSPPGGVIGEEQPQHF
many	TRBV30	NA	TRBJ1-5	TGTGCCTGGAGTAAGGATAGCAATCAGCCCCAGCATTTT	CAWSKDSNQPQHF
NA	TRBV11-2	NA	TRBJ2-5	TGTGCCAGCAGCTTAACTTGGGCACGGACCCAGTACTTC	CASSLTWARTQYF
many	TRBV19	TRBD1	TRBJ1-1	TGTGCCAGTATTCCAAGGACAGGGAGCGGGACTGAAGCTTTCTTT	CASIPRTGSGTEAFF
many	TRBV20-1	NA	TRBJ2-5	TGCAGTGCTAGGGGGACCAGGGAGACCCAGTACTTC	CSARGTRETQYF
NA	TRBV12-3/TRBV12-4	NA	TRBJ2-1	TGTGCCAGCAGTTCCTTCGGGAGATTGAATGAGCAGTTCTTC	CASSSFGRLNEQFF
many	TRBV20-1	NA	TRBJ1-2	TGCAGTGCCCGGGGGAGGGACGGGGATGGCTACACCTTC	CSARGRDGDGYTF
few	TRBV13	TRBD2	TRBJ2-7	TGTGCCAGCAGCTTAACTAGCGAAGACTACGAGCAGTACTTC	CASSLTSEDYEQYF
few	TRBV28	TRBD1	TRBJ2-5	TGTGCCAGCAAAAAGGACAGGGCCTTACAAGAGACCCAGTACTTC	CASKKDRALQETQYF
few	TRBV7-3	TRBD1	TRBJ2-2	TGTGCCAGCAGTATCAGGGGGCAAGGCGGGGAGCTGTTTTTT	CASSIRGQGGELFF
NA	TRBV20-1	TRBD2	TRBJ2-3	TGCAGTGCGTGGACTAGCCCGATCGGTACGCAGTATTTT	CSAWTSPIGTQYF
many	TRBV28	TRBD1	TRBJ2-3	TGTGCCAGCAGTTTAGAACAGGGGGCTGGGGACACAGATACGCAGTATTTT	CASSLEQGAGDTDTQYF
many	TRBV29-1	TRBD1	TRBJ1-5	TGCAGCGTTGTCGAGGAAGATGGACAGGGCAGCAATCAGCCCCAGCATTTT	CSVVEEDGQGSNQPQHF
NA	TRBV7-2	NA	TRBJ1-5	TGTGCCAGCAGCATGCACAATAGCAATCAGCCCCAGCATTTT	CASSMHNSNQPQHF
many	TRBV4-2	TRBD2	TRBJ2-4	TGTGCCAGCAGCCCCGTTAAAATAGCGGGAGGAGGGGAAAACATTCAGTACTTC	CASSPVKIAGGGENIQYF
NA	TRBV24-1	NA	TRBJ2-5	TGTGCCACCAATGATTCGAAGATCGGGATACGAGAGACCCAGTACTTC	CATNDSKIGIRETQYF
many	TRBV27	TRBD1	TRBJ2-7	TGTGCCAGCAGTTTATCTCCGGGACAGGGAGGACGGGAGCAGTACTTC	CASSLSPGQGGREQYF
many	TRBV30	TRBD2	TRBJ2-7	TGTGCCGGGACTAGCGGGAGCCGGACCTACGAGCAGTACTTC	CAGTSGSRTYEQYF
few	TRBV28	NA	TRBJ2-1	TGTGCCAGCGGCAGGGTAACAATTGGTGAGCGGTTCTTC	CASGRVTIGERFF
NA	TRBV27	TRBD2	TRBJ2-2	TGTGCCAGCAGTTTAATAGCGGGACACGGGGAGCTGTTTTTT	CASSLIAGHGELFF
many	TRBV7-6	TRBD2	TRBJ2-3	TGTGCCAGCAGCAGACTAGCGGTAGGCACAGATACGCAGTATTTT	CASSRLAVGTDTQYF
many	TRBV11-1	NA	TRBJ2-1	TGTGCCAGCAGCTTCTCAACCGGGGTGGTCTACAATGAGCAGTTCTTC	CASSFSTGVVYNEQFF
many	TRBV28	TRBD1	TRBJ1-2	TGTGCCTCACGGCGGGACAGGGGTAACTATGGCTACACCTTC	CASRRDRGNYGYTF
NA	TRBV29-1	NA	TRBJ2-1	TGCAGCGTTGAAAAACGGTTAAGGAACAACAATGAGCAGTTCTTC	CSVEKRLRNNNEQFF
many	TRBV27	TRBD1	TRBJ1-5	TGTGCCAGCAGTAACACAGGGGGTGGGCAGCCCCAGCATTTT	CASSNTGGGQPQHF
NA	TRBV27	NA	TRBJ1-2	TGTGCCAGCAGTTCTTCCCCGGGAGCAGCGTATGGCTACACCTTC	CASSSSPGAAYGYTF
many	TRBV12-5	TRBD1	TRBJ2-7	TGTGCTAGTGGCCGCGACAGGGACTACGAGCAGTACTTC	CASGRDRDYEQYF
NA	TRBV6-1	NA	TRBJ1-1	TGTGCCAGCACCCCCCCGAGGACGGTCCGGGGCGAAGCTTTCTTT	CASTPPRTVRGEAFF
NA	TRBV19	NA	TRBJ2-1	TGTGCCAGTAGTATCGACAGAAATGGGCAGTTCTTC	CASSIDRNGQFF
many	TRBV28	NA	TRBJ2-1	TGTGCCAGCAGCCTACCGACTCTCCGGAACAATGAGCAGTTCTTC	CASSLPTLRNNEQFF
many	TRBV29-1	NA	TRBJ2-1	TGCAGCGTTGAAGTCTCCCACAATGAGCAGTTCTTC	CSVEVSHNEQFF
many	TRBV12-3/TRBV12-4	NA	TRBJ1-5	TGTGCCAGCAGTCCGACAGGTCGTAGCAATCAGCCCCAGCATTTT	CASSPTGRSNQPQHF
many	TRBV28	NA	TRBJ2-1	TGTGCCAGCAGTTTTGTCTCTAGAACTACAGGGGAGCAGTTCTTC	CASSFVSRTTGEQFF
NA	TRBV9	TRBD2	TRBJ2-2	TGTGCCAGCAGCGTAGCTACGGGGGGCGGGGAGCTGTTTTTT	CASSVATGGGELFF
many	TRBV11-3	NA	TRBJ2-3	TGTGCCAGCAGCTTAGCCCCTCTGAGGCCCGTCGGTACAGATACGCAGTATTTT	CASSLAPLRPVGTDTQYF
many	TRBV12-3/TRBV12-4	NA	TRBJ2-3	TGTGCCAGCAGTACTGTGGGGAGCTTGACAGATACGCAGTATTTT	CASSTVGSLTDTQYF
few	TRBV27	TRBD2	TRBJ2-1	TGTGCCAGCAACCCGGGACTAGCGGGTTTGAGCTCCTACAATGAGCAGTTCTTC	CASNPGLAGLSSYNEQFF
many	TRBV20-1	TRBD1	TRBJ1-6	TGCAGTGCTAGAGATGGGACAGGGCAGCACCTCCACTTT	CSARDGTGQHLHF
many	TRBV28	NA	TRBJ1-1	TGTGCCAGCAGAAAAGGGGTTACAGAAGCTTTCTTT	CASRKGVTEAFF
many	TRBV15	TRBD2	TRBJ2-3	TGTGCCACCAGCAGAGAAGCGGGGGGCCTAGATACGCAGTATTTT	CATSREAGGLDTQYF
many	TRBV29-1	TRBD1	TRBJ2-1	TGCAGCGTTGAAGCCGGGACAGGGGGATCCTACAATGAGCAGTTCTTC	CSVEAGTGGSYNEQFF
many	TRBV2	TRBD1	TRBJ2-1	TGTGCCAGCAGACGAGGGACAGGGGGCGCGAAGCCCAATGAGCAGTTCTTC	CASRRGTGGAKPNEQFF
many	TRBV19	NA	TRBJ1-1	TGTGCCAGTAGTACAAGGATGAACACTGAAGCTTTCTTT	CASSTRMNTEAFF
NA	TRBV7-7	NA	TRBJ2-1	TGTGCTAGCAGCTTAGCCCCGGGTTCGGGTGAGCAGTTCTTC	CASSLAPGSGEQFF
NA	TRBV27	NA	TRBJ2-4	TGTGCCAGCAGTTGGGGGGTGGGAGAGTCCAAAAACATTCAGTACTTC	CASSWGVGESKNIQYF
NA	TRBV20-1	NA	TRBJ1-2	TGCAGTGCCGAGACAGGAGCTACTCCTCCTAACTATGGCTACACCTTC	CSAETGATPPNYGYTF
NA	TRBV7-9	NA	TRBJ2-7	TGTGCCAGCACCCCTAGTATCTCCTACGAGCAGTACTTC	CASTPSISYEQYF